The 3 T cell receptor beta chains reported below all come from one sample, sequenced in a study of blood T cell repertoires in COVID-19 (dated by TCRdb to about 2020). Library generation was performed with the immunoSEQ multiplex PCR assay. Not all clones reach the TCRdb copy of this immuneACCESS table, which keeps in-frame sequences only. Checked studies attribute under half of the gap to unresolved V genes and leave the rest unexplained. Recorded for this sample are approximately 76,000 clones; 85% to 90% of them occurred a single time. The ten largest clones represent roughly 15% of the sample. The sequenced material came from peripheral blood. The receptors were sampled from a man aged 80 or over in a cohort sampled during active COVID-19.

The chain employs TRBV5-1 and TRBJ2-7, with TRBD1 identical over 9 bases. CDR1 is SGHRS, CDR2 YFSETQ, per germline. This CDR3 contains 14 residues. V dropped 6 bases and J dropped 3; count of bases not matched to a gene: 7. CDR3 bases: TGCGCCAGCAAGCCGGGACAGGGAATCTACGAGCAGTACTTC. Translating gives CASKPGQGIYEQYF.

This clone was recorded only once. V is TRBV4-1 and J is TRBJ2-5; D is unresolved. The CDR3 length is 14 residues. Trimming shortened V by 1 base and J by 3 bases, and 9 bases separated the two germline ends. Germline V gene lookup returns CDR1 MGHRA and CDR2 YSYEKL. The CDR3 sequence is CASSQASTEETQYF. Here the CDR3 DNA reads TGCGCCAGCAGCCAAGCTAGTACCGAAGAGACCCAGTACTTC.

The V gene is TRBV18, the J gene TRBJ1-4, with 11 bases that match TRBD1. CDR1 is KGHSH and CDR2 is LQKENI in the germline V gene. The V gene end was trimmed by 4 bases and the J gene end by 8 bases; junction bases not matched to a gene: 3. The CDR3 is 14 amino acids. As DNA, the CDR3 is TGTGCCAGCTCACTAGGACAGGGGGCGGAAAAACTGTTTTTT. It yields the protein CASSLGQGAEKLFF.